The rows below give T cell receptor beta chains drawn from one sample of a study of regulatory T cells in long-lasting Graves disease. One entry per CDR3 protein results from TCRdb running MiXCR on the multiplex PCR reads. The data contain 450,000 to 600,000 distinct CDR3 sequences, approximately 13% of them singletons. A further study also used this sample, focusing on T cells in Graves' hyperthyroidism and ophthalmopathy.

The specimen comprised peripheral blood mononuclear cells (PBMCs), sampled at new diagnosis, from a patient treated with antithyroid drugs. These receptors were taken from a man aged 25 to 40 with Graves disease. Each CDR3 is given with its conserved first and last residue. Fields, in order: clone size, D gene, J gene, V gene, CDR3 DNA, CDR3 protein. The D gene is left open where the match is weak. For some rows the clone size is stated as once, few or many, or as a class when expanded; others skip it.

abundance: few; d_gene: -; j_gene: TRBJ1-4; v_gene: TRBV27; CDR3nt: TGTGCCAGCAGTGCCCGGACTAATGAAAAACTGTTTTTT; CDR3aa: CASSARTNEKLFF
abundance: few; d_gene: -; j_gene: TRBJ1-1; v_gene: TRBV19; CDR3nt: TGTGCCAGTAGTATACGGGAAGCACCGGACACTGAAGCTTTCTTT; CDR3aa: CASSIREAPDTEAFF
abundance: -; d_gene: TRBD1; j_gene: TRBJ1-2; v_gene: TRBV2; CDR3nt: TGTGCCAGGCGGGGACAGTGGAATGGCTACACCTTC; CDR3aa: CARRGQWNGYTF
abundance: many; d_gene: TRBD1; j_gene: TRBJ1-1; v_gene: TRBV29-1; CDR3nt: TGCAGCGTAACCAGGGGGTTAGCTGAAGCTTTCTTT; CDR3aa: CSVTRGLAEAFF
abundance: -; d_gene: -; j_gene: TRBJ2-1; v_gene: TRBV19; CDR3nt: TGTGCCAGTAGTATAAATAAGCGGAGCTCCTACAATGAGCAGTTCTTC; CDR3aa: CASSINKRSSYNEQFF
abundance: -; d_gene: -; j_gene: TRBJ2-1; v_gene: TRBV27; CDR3nt: TGTGCCAGCAGTTTATTCGTGATGAGACTAGGGCACAATGAGCAGTTCTTC; CDR3aa: CASSLFVMRLGHNEQFF
abundance: many; d_gene: -; j_gene: TRBJ1-2; v_gene: TRBV29-1; CDR3nt: TGCAGCGTTGACAAGGGTGGCTACACCTTC; CDR3aa: CSVDKGGYTF
abundance: many; d_gene: -; j_gene: TRBJ2-5; v_gene: TRBV5-5; CDR3nt: TGTGCCAGCAGCCACGATAGCGGACCCCAAGAGACCCAGTACTTC; CDR3aa: CASSHDSGPQETQYF
abundance: many; d_gene: TRBD2; j_gene: TRBJ2-7; v_gene: TRBV20-1; CDR3nt: TGCAGTGCTAGAGGGGGTATAGCGGGAGGCTACGAGCAGTACTTC; CDR3aa: CSARGGIAGGYEQYF
abundance: -; d_gene: TRBD1; j_gene: TRBJ1-2; v_gene: TRBV29-1; CDR3nt: TGCAGCGTTGAAACAGGGGGAAGCTATGGCTACACCTTC; CDR3aa: CSVETGGSYGYTF
abundance: many; d_gene: -; j_gene: TRBJ2-1; v_gene: TRBV5-1; CDR3nt: TGCGCCAGCAGCTTGAATGCGGATCGGGCGGCTGAGCAGTTCTTC; CDR3aa: CASSLNADRAAEQFF
abundance: many; d_gene: -; j_gene: TRBJ2-3; v_gene: TRBV10-2; CDR3nt: TGCGCCAGCAGTGATGGCGGCCCTAGCACAGATACGCAGTATTTT; CDR3aa: CASSDGGPSTDTQYF
abundance: many; d_gene: -; j_gene: TRBJ2-1; v_gene: TRBV12-3/TRBV12-4; CDR3nt: TGTGCCAGCAGTTTACTTAGGTGGGGAAGCTCCTACAATGAGCAGTTCTTC; CDR3aa: CASSLLRWGSSYNEQFF
abundance: -; d_gene: TRBD2; j_gene: TRBJ2-1; v_gene: TRBV19; CDR3nt: TGTGCCAGTAGCTCGACTAGCGGGAGGCTGCATGAGCAGTTCTTC; CDR3aa: CASSSTSGRLHEQFF
abundance: many; d_gene: -; j_gene: TRBJ1-4; v_gene: TRBV2; CDR3nt: TGTGCCAGCGGGCCCGCAGTCCAGGGAGGGGAAAAACTGTTTTTT; CDR3aa: CASGPAVQGGEKLFF
abundance: few; d_gene: -; j_gene: TRBJ2-7; v_gene: TRBV5-6; CDR3nt: TGTGCCAGCAGCTTGGTCGCATCCGCGGACGAGCAGTACTTC; CDR3aa: CASSLVASADEQYF
abundance: few; d_gene: -; j_gene: TRBJ1-6; v_gene: TRBV19; CDR3nt: TGTGCCAGTGGGAGGCTATCCGCCAATAATTCACCCCTCCACTTT; CDR3aa: CASGRLSANNSPLHF
abundance: -; d_gene: -; j_gene: TRBJ2-5; v_gene: TRBV27; CDR3nt: TGTGCCAGCAGTACGGGACTGGCACAAGAGAGCCAGTACTTC; CDR3aa: CASSTGLAQESQYF
abundance: many; d_gene: TRBD2; j_gene: TRBJ2-7; v_gene: TRBV3-1; CDR3nt: TGTGCCAGCAGGACCGGGACTAGCGGGAGGAATGGCGAGCAGTACTTC; CDR3aa: CASRTGTSGRNGEQYF
abundance: -; d_gene: -; j_gene: TRBJ1-4; v_gene: TRBV30; CDR3nt: TGTGCCTTCAGAGGGACATCGGCGAGAGTGATTAATGAAAAACTGTTTTTT; CDR3aa: CAFRGTSARVINEKLFF
abundance: few; d_gene: -; j_gene: TRBJ2-3; v_gene: TRBV12-3/TRBV12-4; CDR3nt: TGTGCCAGCAGTTTAGACAGGGAAGGAGATACGCAGTATTTT; CDR3aa: CASSLDREGDTQYF
abundance: -; d_gene: -; j_gene: TRBJ2-2; v_gene: TRBV11-2; CDR3nt: TGTGCCAGCAGCTCTCGACCGGACACCGGGGAGCTGTTTTTT; CDR3aa: CASSSRPDTGELFF
abundance: many; d_gene: TRBD2; j_gene: TRBJ2-7; v_gene: TRBV10-2; CDR3nt: TGCGCCAGCAGGGAACTAGCGGGAACCTACGAGCAGTACTTC; CDR3aa: CASRELAGTYEQYF
abundance: -; d_gene: TRBD1; j_gene: TRBJ1-6; v_gene: TRBV10-3; CDR3nt: TGTGCCATTGCGACAGGGCAAAATTCACCCCTCCACTTT; CDR3aa: CAIATGQNSPLHF
abundance: many; d_gene: -; j_gene: TRBJ2-2; v_gene: TRBV24-1; CDR3nt: TGTGCCACCAGTGAGACACGAGCCACCGGGGAGCTGTTTTTT; CDR3aa: CATSETRATGELFF
abundance: -; d_gene: -; j_gene: TRBJ1-5; v_gene: TRBV5-4; CDR3nt: TGTGCCAGCAGTCATGGCGGGGGCAATCAGCCCCAGCATTTT; CDR3aa: CASSHGGGNQPQHF
abundance: -; d_gene: -; j_gene: TRBJ2-2; v_gene: TRBV4-1; CDR3nt: TGCGCCAGCAGCCTGCAGGGAAGGGGGACCGGGGAGCTGTTTTTT; CDR3aa: CASSLQGRGTGELFF
abundance: -; d_gene: TRBD1; j_gene: TRBJ2-1; v_gene: TRBV11-3; CDR3nt: TGTGCCAGCAGCCGTATGAGGGGGCTCCCCTTTTACAATGAGCAGTTCTTC; CDR3aa: CASSRMRGLPFYNEQFF
abundance: few; d_gene: TRBD2; j_gene: TRBJ2-1; v_gene: TRBV19; CDR3nt: TGTGCCAGTAGTATCCCCCCTAGGGCTAGCGGGAGGTATGAGCAGTTCTTC; CDR3aa: CASSIPPRASGRYEQFF
abundance: -; d_gene: TRBD2; j_gene: TRBJ2-7; v_gene: TRBV12-3/TRBV12-4; CDR3nt: TGTGCCAGCACCGCCAGTGATAGCGGGAGGGAAGAGCAGTACTTC; CDR3aa: CASTASDSGREEQYF
abundance: few; d_gene: -; j_gene: TRBJ2-5; v_gene: TRBV5-4; CDR3nt: TGTGCCAGCAGCTCGGTGGGGGCTGGAGAGACCCAGTACTTC; CDR3aa: CASSSVGAGETQYF
abundance: many; d_gene: -; j_gene: TRBJ2-1; v_gene: TRBV7-8; CDR3nt: TGTGCCAGCAGCCTTCAGGAGGTACTCTACAATGAGCAGTTCTTC; CDR3aa: CASSLQEVLYNEQFF
abundance: -; d_gene: -; j_gene: TRBJ2-7; v_gene: TRBV9; CDR3nt: TGTGCCAGCAGCGTAGAGGGTAACGAGCAGTACTTC; CDR3aa: CASSVEGNEQYF
abundance: -; d_gene: TRBD2; j_gene: TRBJ2-7; v_gene: TRBV6-5; CDR3nt: TGTGCCAGCAGTTGGCCGGGAGGGTCCTACGAGCAGTACTTC; CDR3aa: CASSWPGGSYEQYF
abundance: many; d_gene: -; j_gene: TRBJ2-2; v_gene: TRBV24-1; CDR3nt: TGTGCCACCAAGGGGGTTGGCGGGGAGCTGTTTTTT; CDR3aa: CATKGVGGELFF
abundance: many; d_gene: -; j_gene: TRBJ2-7; v_gene: TRBV20-1; CDR3nt: TGCAGTGCTAGACCCCGGGACGGTATCTACGAGCAGTACTTC; CDR3aa: CSARPRDGIYEQYF
abundance: many; d_gene: TRBD1; j_gene: TRBJ2-7; v_gene: TRBV5-1; CDR3nt: TGCGCCAGCAGCCGCCAGGGGGCAAACTCCTACGAGCAGTACTTC; CDR3aa: CASSRQGANSYEQYF
abundance: -; d_gene: -; j_gene: TRBJ2-7; v_gene: TRBV3-1; CDR3nt: TGTGCCAGCAGCCAAGGGTTAGGGGAAGTACAGTACTTC; CDR3aa: CASSQGLGEVQYF
abundance: many; d_gene: -; j_gene: TRBJ2-1; v_gene: TRBV20-1; CDR3nt: TGCAGTGCTAGATCCGGGACCCGGAATGGCGATGAGCAGTTCTTC; CDR3aa: CSARSGTRNGDEQFF
abundance: many; d_gene: -; j_gene: TRBJ1-2; v_gene: TRBV20-1; CDR3nt: TGCAGTGCTAGAGCGCCGGGATTCAATTATGGCTACACCTTC; CDR3aa: CSARAPGFNYGYTF
abundance: many; d_gene: -; j_gene: TRBJ2-3; v_gene: TRBV12-5; CDR3nt: TGTGCTAGTGGTTCCCGGACGGGGAGCACAGATACGCAGTATTTT; CDR3aa: CASGSRTGSTDTQYF
abundance: many; d_gene: TRBD1; j_gene: TRBJ1-2; v_gene: TRBV29-1; CDR3nt: TGCAGCTTTCAGGACAGGGGTAACTATGGCTACACCTTC; CDR3aa: CSFQDRGNYGYTF
abundance: many; d_gene: -; j_gene: TRBJ2-7; v_gene: TRBV27; CDR3nt: TGTGCCAGCGGACAACTGAGGGGCGAGCAGTACTTC; CDR3aa: CASGQLRGEQYF
abundance: many; d_gene: -; j_gene: TRBJ1-2; v_gene: TRBV24-1; CDR3nt: TGTGCCACCAGTGATTCGCCGAACTATGGCTACACCTTC; CDR3aa: CATSDSPNYGYTF
abundance: many; d_gene: -; j_gene: TRBJ2-7; v_gene: TRBV30; CDR3nt: TGTGCCTGGAGGAACCAAGCATCTATTCAGCAGTACTTC; CDR3aa: CAWRNQASIQQYF
abundance: -; d_gene: -; j_gene: TRBJ2-4; v_gene: TRBV7-2; CDR3nt: TGTGCCAGCAGCTTAGGTTCAACGGGGTATGGTTACTTC; CDR3aa: CASSLGSTGYGYF
abundance: -; d_gene: TRBD1; j_gene: TRBJ2-2; v_gene: TRBV7-2; CDR3nt: TGTGCCAGCAGCTTAGCTTTCTACTACAGGGGGCGGCCGAACACCGGGGAGCTGTTTTTT; CDR3aa: CASSLAFYYRGRPNTGELFF
abundance: few; d_gene: -; j_gene: TRBJ1-1; v_gene: TRBV11-2; CDR3nt: TGTGCCAGCAGCTTAGATTTGTCTGAAGCTTTCTTT; CDR3aa: CASSLDLSEAFF
abundance: -; d_gene: -; j_gene: TRBJ2-3; v_gene: TRBV3-1; CDR3nt: TGTGCCAGCAGCCAAAATTTTGACAGAAGTACAGATACGCAGTATTTT; CDR3aa: CASSQNFDRSTDTQYF
abundance: many; d_gene: TRBD2; j_gene: TRBJ2-7; v_gene: TRBV7-2; CDR3nt: TGTGCCAGCAGCTCCAGTAGCGGGGCCTACGAGCAGTACTTC; CDR3aa: CASSSSSGAYEQYF
abundance: -; d_gene: TRBD1; j_gene: TRBJ1-2; v_gene: TRBV5-1; CDR3nt: TGCGCCAGCAGCTGGGGGGACAGCCCAACCTATGGCTACACCTTC; CDR3aa: CASSWGDSPTYGYTF
abundance: many; d_gene: -; j_gene: TRBJ2-7; v_gene: TRBV7-2; CDR3nt: TGTGCCAGCAGCTTATCCTCTGCCCCAGGCCAAGACGAGCAGTACTTC; CDR3aa: CASSLSSAPGQDEQYF
abundance: many; d_gene: -; j_gene: TRBJ2-5; v_gene: TRBV2; CDR3nt: TGTGCCAGCAGTGGTAGTGAGGGGGAGACCCAGTACTTC; CDR3aa: CASSGSEGETQYF
abundance: many; d_gene: -; j_gene: TRBJ2-2; v_gene: TRBV7-9; CDR3nt: TGTGCCAGCAGCTCTTCAGCGAACACCGGGGAGCTGTTTTTT; CDR3aa: CASSSSANTGELFF
abundance: -; d_gene: -; j_gene: TRBJ2-5; v_gene: TRBV19; CDR3nt: TGTGCCAGTAGTCCCCAAGACACGCGGGAGACCCAGTACTTC; CDR3aa: CASSPQDTRETQYF
abundance: many; d_gene: -; j_gene: TRBJ2-6; v_gene: TRBV12-3/TRBV12-4; CDR3nt: TGTGCCAGCAGGCCAGGGGTACCTGGGGCCAACGTCCTGACTTTC; CDR3aa: CASRPGVPGANVLTF
abundance: few; d_gene: -; j_gene: TRBJ1-1; v_gene: TRBV11-2; CDR3nt: TGTGCCAGCAGCTTAGAAAGCATTACCCTGCGGGCTTTCTTT; CDR3aa: CASSLESITLRAFF